Below, 16 T cell receptor beta chains from the same sample are listed, as sequenced in a study of T cell responses to AZD1222 COVID-19 vaccine. The data were produced by immunoSEQ multiplex PCR, yet TCRdb's version contains in-frame clones alone and is incomplete. The sample includes some 120,000 clones, roughly 90% of them seen just once. Sample: peripheral blood, taken on day 0 of AZD1222 vaccination. The receptors were gathered from an adult in good health.

The V and J genes are TRBV6-5 and TRBJ1-5, with unresolved D. V lost 6 bases and J 3 bases, leaving 12 bases between the germline ends. This CDR3 has 14 residues. Germline values: CDR1 MNHEY, CDR2 SVGAGI. CDR3 DNA sequence: TGTGCCAGCAGCCTTGAGCGGATCAATCAGCCCCAGCATTTT. This gives the protein CASSLERINQPQHF.

The chain is built from TRBV3-1 (or the pseudogene TRBV3-2) and TRBJ1-2; maybe TRBD1 (5 bases). Trimming pared 0 bases from V and 8 bases from J, leaving 19 bases between. The CDR3 has 16 residues. Per germline, CDR1 LGHDT and CDR2 YNNKEL (reference sequence). CDR3 amino acids: CASSQEGERPYKGYTF. The CDR3 DNA reads TGTGCCAGCAGCCAAGAAGGGGAGCGTCCCTATAAAGGCTACACCTTC.

In regard to this clone: The CDR3 ends on some other residue instead of the conserved phenylalanine or tryptophan, so this is likely a read error. No DNA is shown, since the ends of the CDR3 on it are uncertain; the CDR3 is the one TCRdb lists. CDR3 in amino acids: CATSRVIPGKL. The rearrangement links TRBV15 to TRBJ2-3; TRBD2 is taken as the D call from the table, unchecked against the DNA. Inclusive of both ends, the CDR3 amounts to 11 amino acids. Germline CDR1 reads LNHNV; CDR2 reads YYDKDF (reference sequence).

V gene TRBV11-2 combines with J gene TRBJ2-3, with TRBD2 identical over 8 bases. CDR3 length equals 14 residues. V shed 5 bases and J 1 base; nucleotides not matched to a gene: 2. Germline CDR1 reads SGHAT; CDR2 reads FQNNGV. In DNA, the CDR3 is TGTGCCAGCAGCATTAGCGGGGGCACAGATACGCAGTATTTT. Translation: CASSISGGTDTQYF.

This sequence joins TRBV6-5 and TRBJ1-1; D perhaps matches TRBD1 (5 bases). Germline V gene sequence: CDR1 MNHEY, CDR2 SVGAGI. This CDR3 region has 15 residues. V was cut by 0 bases and J by 0 bases, with 8 bases left in between. CDR3 nucleotide sequence: TGTGCCAGCAGTTACTCGACGGGGGTGAACACTGAAGCTTTCTTT. It yields the protein CASSYSTGVNTEAFF.

The chain has TRBV7-2 and TRBJ1-5; 10 nucleotides line up with TRBD1. Germline CDR1 SGHTA, CDR2 FQGNSA. V lost 5 bases to trimming and J lost 7 bases; unmatched junction nucleotides: 8. The CDR3 runs 15 residues. CDR3 protein: CASSARGTGDQPQHF. The CDR3 DNA is TGTGCCAGCAGCGCCCGAGGGACAGGGGACCAGCCCCAGCATTTT.

This clone was found once. This chain uses TRBV19 with TRBJ2-7; 10 positions agree with TRBD1. The length of the CDR3 is 16 residues. Germline V gives CDR1 LNHDA, CDR2 SQIVND (reference sequence). J lost 0 bases, V lost 6 bases, and 8 bases had no gene match. DNA of the CDR3: TGTGCCAGTAGCTCCCCCGGGACAGGGGACTCCTACGAGCAGTACTTC. Its translation: CASSSPGTGDSYEQYF.

This sequence joins TRBV7-3 and TRBJ1-2; 7 positions agree with TRBD1. The germline CDR1 and CDR2 sequences are SGHTA and FQGTGA. Trimming cost V 1 base and J 7 bases; bases outside gene matches: 12. This CDR3 spans 16 amino acids. The CDR3 DNA reads TGTGCCAGCAGCTTAAATTCTGTTGAGGGGGCGGGTGGCTACACCTTC. It codes for CASSLNSVEGAGGYTF.

This chain links TRBV5-1 with TRBJ1-1, with a weak D call TRBD1 (5 bases). CDR1 SGHRS and CDR2 YFSETQ come from the germline V gene. Trimming took 2 bases from V and 0 from J, leaving 8 bases between them. The CDR3 contains 14 residues. The CDR3 sequence: CASSFDRMNTEAFF. The CDR3 bases are TGCGCCAGCAGCTTCGACAGAATGAACACTGAAGCTTTCTTT.

This clone was counted between two and nine times. The gene calls are TRBV5-1 and TRBJ2-7; D may match TRBD1 or TRBD2 (5 bases each). The CDR3 runs 14 residues. Per the germline V gene, CDR1 is SGHRS and CDR2 is YFSETQ. V lost 2 bases to trimming and J lost 0 bases, with 9 bases between them. CDR3 protein: CASSFGGSSYEQYF. In DNA, the CDR3 is TGCGCCAGCAGCTTTGGGGGATCCTCCTACGAGCAGTACTTC.

The rearrangement uses TRBV19 and TRBJ1-2; D uncertain. V was trimmed by 9 bases and J by 1 base, leaving 12 bases between them. CDR1 and CDR2 from the germline V gene are LNHDA and SQIVND (reference sequence). This CDR3 contains 13 residues. CDR3 region: CASLDDNNYGYTF. CDR3 in DNA: TGTGCCAGCTTAGACGATAATAACTATGGCTACACCTTC.

This clone has only a few counts. The chain is built from TRBV5-6 and TRBJ1-2, with a possible D match to TRBD1 (6 bases). Germline V gene lookup returns CDR1 SGHDT and CDR2 YYEEEE. This CDR3 comprises 14 residues. Trimming cost V 4 bases and J 7 bases, with 17 bases left between them. The CDR3 spells CASSLGQFRGGYTF. The CDR3 DNA reads TGTGCCAGCAGCCTTGGACAGTTCAGAGGTGGCTACACCTTC.

The chain links TRBV4-3 to TRBJ1-1; TRBD1 matches at 8 bases. Germline assignment: CDR1 LGHNA and CDR2 YSLEER. This CDR3 contains 15 residues. Trimming removed 1 base from V and 4 bases from J; junction bases left unmatched: 5. Here the CDR3 DNA reads TGCGCCAGCAGCCAAGGCAGGGGGCTCAGCACTGAAGCTTTCTTT. This sequence encodes CASSQGRGLSTEAFF.

Written as DNA, the CDR3 is TGTGCCAGCAGCTTCGCTGATGAAAAACTGTTTTTT. It yields the protein CASSFADEKLFF. The chain uses TRBV5-6 and TRBJ1-4; unclear D gene. CDR3 length: 12 residues. Germline V gene lookup returns CDR1 SGHDT and CDR2 YYEEEE. V was clipped by 2 bases and J by 6 bases, with 5 bases between them.

The chain has TRBV30 and TRBJ1-6, with D hard to call. CDR1 is GTSNPN, CDR2 SVGIG, per germline (reference sequence). The length of the CDR3 is 13 residues. The V end lost 1 base, the J end lost 5 bases, and 6 bases lay between the germline ends. The CDR3 nucleotides read TGTGCCTGGAGTGCTGCCCATAATTCACCCCTCCACTTT. This sequence encodes CAWSAAHNSPLHF. Variable domain in full (rest from reference TRBV30 and TRBJ1-6): SQTIHQWPATLVQPVGSPLSLECTVEGTSNPNLYWYRQAAGRGLQLLFYSVGIGQISSEVPQNLSASRPQDRQFILSSKKLLLSDSGFYLCAWSAAHNSPLHFGNGTRLTVT.

The chain links TRBV27 to TRBJ1-3, with a tentative D call TRBD1 (5 bases). This CDR3 region has 14 residues. The V gene's germline CDR1 is MNHEY and CDR2 SMNVEV (reference sequence). Deletions cut 2 bases from V and 1 base from J, with 6 bases between. The CDR3 DNA sequence: TGTGCCAGCAGTTTACGGGGGTCTGGAAACACCATATATTTT. Protein: CASSLRGSGNTIYF.